Listed below are T cell receptor beta chains from one sample, sequenced in a study of T-cell memory formation after mild COVID-19. One entry per CDR3 protein results from TCRdb running MiXCR on the 5' RACE reads. This sample has about 470,000 distinct CDR3 sequences, with roughly 25% found just once. The sequenced material came from PBMCs or a T cell subset sorted from them (not recorded which). The receptors come from an adult woman who had mild COVID-19 (a few samples of this study predate the infection). Cell type and time point are not known. The CDR3 runs from the conserved cysteine through the conserved F or W. D genes are given only for firm matches. Not every row has a clone size; where given, it reads once, few, many or a size class.

V,size,J,D,DNA,CDR3
TRBV7-9,few,TRBJ1-2,-,TGTGCCAGCAGAGGCAAGGGGTCAAGTCCCGCGCCGACGCTCTATGGCTACACCTTC,CASRGKGSSPAPTLYGYTF
TRBV29-1,few,TRBJ2-7,TRBD2,TGCAGCGGTGGGGGACTAGCGGGAGTTCACGAGCAGTACTTC,CSGGGLAGVHEQYF
TRBV5-4,few,TRBJ2-1,TRBD2,TGTGCCAGCAGCTTGATTGAAGCGGGAGGGTACACTGAGCAGTTCTTC,CASSLIEAGGYTEQFF
TRBV18,-,TRBJ1-3,-,TGTGCCAGCTCACCAGAGGGGGGAAACACCATATATTTT,CASSPEGGNTIYF
TRBV27,few,TRBJ1-5,-,TGTGCCAGCAGTTTAAAGGGACACCCCGCGGAAAAAGGCCAGCATTTT,CASSLKGHPAEKGQHF
TRBV11-2,few,TRBJ2-1,TRBD2,TGTGCCAGCAGAGCTCTAGCGGGAGGCCCCTACAATGAGCAGTTCTTC,CASRALAGGPYNEQFF
TRBV7-6,few,TRBJ2-3,-,TGTGCCAGCGGACTCCTTTCAACAGGCACAGATACGCAGTATTTT,CASGLLSTGTDTQYF
TRBV5-5,many,TRBJ2-5,TRBD1,TGTGCCAGCAGCTCCGGGACAGGGATTACAGAGACCCAGTACTTC,CASSSGTGITETQYF
TRBV7-9,few,TRBJ2-3,TRBD2,TGTGCCAGCAGCCCCCTATCGACTAGCGGGAGAGCTGATACGCAGTATTTT,CASSPLSTSGRADTQYF
TRBV29-1,-,TRBJ2-5,TRBD1,TGCAGCGTTGATTCCACAGGGGGCTTTGGGGAGACCCAGTACTTC,CSVDSTGGFGETQYF
TRBV7-9,-,TRBJ1-4,-,TGTGCCAGCAGCTCCGCCTCAGAAGGCGAAAAACTGTTTTTT,CASSSASEGEKLFF
TRBV7-2,many,TRBJ2-1,-,TGTGCCAGCAGCTTTCGGGAGACTAGTGAGCAGTTCTTC,CASSFRETSEQFF
TRBV5-6,-,TRBJ2-1,TRBD2,TGTGCCAGCAGCTTGGTTAGCGGGGGGAAGGATGAGCAGTTCTTC,CASSLVSGGKDEQFF
TRBV12-3/TRBV12-4,-,TRBJ2-1,-,TGTGCCAGCAGTTTTGCCGTCAATGAGCAGTTCTTC,CASSFAVNEQFF
TRBV3-1,few,TRBJ2-5,TRBD2,TGTGCCAGCAGCCCAACCCGGGGGGGCCGGGAGACCCAGTACTTC,CASSPTRGGRETQYF
TRBV6-5,-,TRBJ2-7,TRBD1,TGTGCCAGCAGTTACTCCGGGACAGGGACCTACGAGCAGTACTTC,CASSYSGTGTYEQYF
TRBV6-1,-,TRBJ2-7,-,TGTGCCAGCAGTGGTCACGGGACAATTCCCTACGAGCAGTACTTC,CASSGHGTIPYEQYF
TRBV7-2,few,TRBJ2-1,TRBD2,TGTGCCAGCAGTCTAAAAGCGGGAGTCCTCAATGAGCAGTTCTTC,CASSLKAGVLNEQFF
TRBV11-2,many,TRBJ2-2,-,TGTGCCAGCAGCTTAGGGGTGGAAACCGGGGAGCTGTTTTTT,CASSLGVETGELFF
TRBV6-5,-,TRBJ2-5,-,TGTGCCAGCATCGGGACTTCCGAGGTCGGGACCCAGTACTTC,CASIGTSEVGTQYF
TRBV5-1,-,TRBJ2-7,TRBD2,TGCGCCAGCAGCCAAAAAGCGGGGGAGTATAGAGAGCAGTACTTC,CASSQKAGEYREQYF
TRBV10-3,few,TRBJ2-5,-,TGTGCCATCAGTGGGTCCCACAAAGAGACCCAGTACTTC,CAISGSHKETQYF
TRBV25-1,-,TRBJ2-2,-,TGTGCCAGCAGTGATTCCGGGACACCCACCGGGGAGCTGTTTTTT,CASSDSGTPTGELFF
TRBV6-1,-,TRBJ2-5,TRBD2,TGTGCCAGCAGTGAACTAGCGGGGGATGAGACCCAGTACTTC,CASSELAGDETQYF
TRBV7-9,-,TRBJ1-2,-,TGTGCCAGCAGCCTAGCAGGGACAAAGGAGGGCTACACCTTC,CASSLAGTKEGYTF
TRBV15,few,TRBJ2-7,-,TGTGCCACCAGCAGAGATGTGGACCGTGCCTCCGAGCAGTACTTC,CATSRDVDRASEQYF
TRBV12-3/TRBV12-4,few,TRBJ2-4,TRBD1,TGTGCCAGCAGTACTAAGGGACAGGGGCCCAACATTCAGTACTTC,CASSTKGQGPNIQYF
TRBV5-1,-,TRBJ1-2,TRBD1,TGCGCCAGCAGCTTGGGACAGGGGCGCTTGGATGGCTACACCTTC,CASSLGQGRLDGYTF
TRBV6-1,-,TRBJ1-2,-,TGTGCCAGCGCCTTGGGAGAAAACTATGGCTACACCTTC,CASALGENYGYTF
TRBV7-2,-,TRBJ2-5,-,TGTGCCAGCAGCTTAATCAGGGCTGGTGAGACCCAGTACTTC,CASSLIRAGETQYF
TRBV7-2,-,TRBJ1-1,-,TGTGCCAGCAGCTCCCCGGGACATCACACTGAAGCTTTCTTT,CASSSPGHHTEAFF
TRBV7-6,-,TRBJ2-5,TRBD2,TGTGCCAGCAGCTTAAGCGGGGGTTCGGAGACCCAGTACTTC,CASSLSGGSETQYF
TRBV18,-,TRBJ2-3,-,TGTGCCAGCTCACCCCAGGGGATGGGTACAGATACGCAGTATTTT,CASSPQGMGTDTQYF
TRBV5-1,few,TRBJ2-3,-,TGCGCCAGCAGCCAGGTTGGGTCCGACTCTACGCAGTATTTT,CASSQVGSDSTQYF
TRBV10-3,few,TRBJ1-1,-,TGTGCCATCGGAACCACCGGGTATGGGAACACTGAAGCTTTCTTT,CAIGTTGYGNTEAFF
TRBV24-1,-,TRBJ2-5,TRBD2,TGTGCCACCAGTGATTCTAGTCGTCGGGAGGGTCTGGAGACCCAGTACTTC,CATSDSSRREGLETQYF
TRBV12-3/TRBV12-4,few,TRBJ2-1,TRBD1,TGTGCCAGCAGGGGACAGGGGGCATTCGAAGAGCAGTTCTTC,CASRGQGAFEEQFF
TRBV19,many,TRBJ1-5,-,TGTGCCAGTAGCGGGAAGGGGAGTTTTCAGCCCCAGCATTTT,CASSGKGSFQPQHF